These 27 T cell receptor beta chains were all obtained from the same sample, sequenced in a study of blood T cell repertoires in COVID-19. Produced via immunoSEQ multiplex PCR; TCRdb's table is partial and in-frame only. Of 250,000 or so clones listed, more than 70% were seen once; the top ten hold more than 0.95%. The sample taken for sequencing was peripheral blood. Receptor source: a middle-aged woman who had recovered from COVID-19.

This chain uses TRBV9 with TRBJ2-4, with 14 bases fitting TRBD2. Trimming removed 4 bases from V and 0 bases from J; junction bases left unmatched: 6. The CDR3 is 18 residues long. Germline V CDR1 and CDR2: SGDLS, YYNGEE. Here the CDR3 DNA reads TGTGCCAGCAGCCCCCGACTAGCGGGAGGGAAAGCCAAAAACATTCAGTACTTC. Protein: CASSPRLAGGKAKNIQYF.

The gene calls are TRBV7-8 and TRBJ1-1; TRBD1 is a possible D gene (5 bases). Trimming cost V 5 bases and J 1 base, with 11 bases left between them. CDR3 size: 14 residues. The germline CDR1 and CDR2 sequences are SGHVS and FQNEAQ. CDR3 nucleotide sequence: TGTGCCAGCAGCACGACCAGGGCGAACACTGAAGCTTTCTTT. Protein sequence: CASSTTRANTEAFF.

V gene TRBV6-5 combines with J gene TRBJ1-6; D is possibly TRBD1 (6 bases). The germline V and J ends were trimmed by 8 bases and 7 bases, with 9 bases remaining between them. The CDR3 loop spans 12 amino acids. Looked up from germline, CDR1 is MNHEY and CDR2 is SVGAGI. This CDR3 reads CASRQANSPLHF. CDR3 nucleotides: TGTGCCAGCCGACAGGCAAATTCACCCCTCCACTTT.

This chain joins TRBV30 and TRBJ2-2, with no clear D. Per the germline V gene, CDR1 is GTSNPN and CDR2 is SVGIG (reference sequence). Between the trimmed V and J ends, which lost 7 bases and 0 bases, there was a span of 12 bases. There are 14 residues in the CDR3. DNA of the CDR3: TGTGCCTACCAAACTTTTTCGAACACCGGGGAGCTGTTTTTT. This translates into CAYQTFSNTGELFF.

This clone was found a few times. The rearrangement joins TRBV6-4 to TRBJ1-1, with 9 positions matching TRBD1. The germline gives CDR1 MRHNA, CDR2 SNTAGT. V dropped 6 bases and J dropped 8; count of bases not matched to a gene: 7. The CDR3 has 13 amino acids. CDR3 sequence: CASSPLGQGEAFF. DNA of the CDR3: TGTGCCAGCAGCCCCCTTGGACAGGGGGAAGCTTTCTTT.

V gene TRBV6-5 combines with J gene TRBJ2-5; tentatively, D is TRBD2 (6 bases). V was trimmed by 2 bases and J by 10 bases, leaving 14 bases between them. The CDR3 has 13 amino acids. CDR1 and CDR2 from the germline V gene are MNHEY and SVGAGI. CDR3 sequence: CASSYGGERIQYF. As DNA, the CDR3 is TGTGCCAGCAGTTACGGAGGGGAAAGGATCCAGTACTTC.

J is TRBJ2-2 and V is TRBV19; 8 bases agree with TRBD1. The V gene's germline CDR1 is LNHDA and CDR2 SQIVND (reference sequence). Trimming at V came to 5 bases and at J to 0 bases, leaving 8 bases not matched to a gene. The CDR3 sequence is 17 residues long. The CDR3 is CASSPLGQGANTGELFF. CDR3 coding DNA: TGTGCCAGTAGTCCCCTCGGACAGGGCGCGAACACCGGGGAGCTGTTTTTT.

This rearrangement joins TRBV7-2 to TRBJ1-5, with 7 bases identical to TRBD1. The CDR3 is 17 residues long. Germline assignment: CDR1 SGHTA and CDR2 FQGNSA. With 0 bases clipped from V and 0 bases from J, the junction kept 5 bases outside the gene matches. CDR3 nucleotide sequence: TGTGCCAGCAGCTTAGCGAGGACAGGTTTTAGCAATCAGCCCCAGCATTTT. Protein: CASSLARTGFSNQPQHF.

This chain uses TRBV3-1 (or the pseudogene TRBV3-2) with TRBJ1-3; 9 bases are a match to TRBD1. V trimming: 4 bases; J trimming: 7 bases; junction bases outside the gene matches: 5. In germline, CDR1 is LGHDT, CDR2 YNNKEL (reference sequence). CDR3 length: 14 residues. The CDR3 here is CASSRQGGGNTIYF. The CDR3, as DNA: TGTGCCAGCAGCCGACAGGGGGGCGGGAACACCATATATTTT.

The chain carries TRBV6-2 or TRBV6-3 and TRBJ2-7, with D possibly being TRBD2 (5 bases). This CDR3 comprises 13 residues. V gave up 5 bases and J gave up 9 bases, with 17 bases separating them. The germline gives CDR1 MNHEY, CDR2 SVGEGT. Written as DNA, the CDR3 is TGTGCCAGCAGTCCCAGACAAGCGGTGGTGCAGTACGTC. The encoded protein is CASSPRQAVVQYV.

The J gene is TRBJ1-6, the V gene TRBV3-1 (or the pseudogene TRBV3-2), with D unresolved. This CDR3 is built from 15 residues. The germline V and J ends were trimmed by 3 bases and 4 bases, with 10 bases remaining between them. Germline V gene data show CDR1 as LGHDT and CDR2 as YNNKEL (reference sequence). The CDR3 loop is CASSQGGGYNSPLHF. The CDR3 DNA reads TGTGCCAGCAGCCAGGGAGGAGGTTATAATTCACCCCTCCACTTT.

CDR3 nucleotides: TGTGCCAGCAGGTCCCGTTCGGGTGAGCAGTTCTTC. The encoded protein is CASRSRSGEQFF. This chain uses TRBV12-3 or TRBV12-4 with TRBJ2-1; D remains unclear. CDR3 length equals 12 residues. V was shortened by 6 bases and J by 9 bases, with 12 bases between the two germline ends.

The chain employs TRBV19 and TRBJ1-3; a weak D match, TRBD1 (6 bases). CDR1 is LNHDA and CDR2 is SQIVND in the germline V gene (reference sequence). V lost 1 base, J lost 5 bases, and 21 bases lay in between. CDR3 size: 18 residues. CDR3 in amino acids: CASSIGQTGGRGRNTIYF. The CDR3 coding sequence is TGTGCCAGTAGTATAGGCCAAACGGGGGGGCGCGGACGAAACACCATATATTTT.

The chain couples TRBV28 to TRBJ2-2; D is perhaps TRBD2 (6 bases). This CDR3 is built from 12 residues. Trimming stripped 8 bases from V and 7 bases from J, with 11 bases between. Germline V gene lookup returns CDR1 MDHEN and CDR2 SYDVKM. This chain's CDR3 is CASLRRGGELFF. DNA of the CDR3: TGTGCCAGCTTGAGGAGGGGCGGGGAGCTGTTTTTT.

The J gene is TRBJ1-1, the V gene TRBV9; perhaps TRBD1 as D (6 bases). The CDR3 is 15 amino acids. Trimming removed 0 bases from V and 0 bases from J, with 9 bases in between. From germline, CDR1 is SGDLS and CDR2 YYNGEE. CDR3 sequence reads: CASSVGGQVNTEAFF. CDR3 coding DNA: TGTGCCAGCAGCGTAGGGGGGCAAGTGAACACTGAAGCTTTCTTT. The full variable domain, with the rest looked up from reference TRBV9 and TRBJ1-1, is DSGVTQTPKHLITATGQRVTLRCSPRSGDLSVYWYQQSLDQGLQFLIQYYNGEERAKGNILERFSAQQFPDLHSELNLSSLELGDSALYFCASSVGGQVNTEAFFGQGTRLTVV.

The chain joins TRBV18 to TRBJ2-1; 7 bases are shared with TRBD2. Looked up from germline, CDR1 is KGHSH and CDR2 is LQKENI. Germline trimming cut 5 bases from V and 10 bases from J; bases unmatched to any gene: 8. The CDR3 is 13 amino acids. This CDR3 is CASSGGGRREQFF. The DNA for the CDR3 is TGTGCCAGCTCAGGTGGCGGGAGAAGAGAGCAGTTCTTC.

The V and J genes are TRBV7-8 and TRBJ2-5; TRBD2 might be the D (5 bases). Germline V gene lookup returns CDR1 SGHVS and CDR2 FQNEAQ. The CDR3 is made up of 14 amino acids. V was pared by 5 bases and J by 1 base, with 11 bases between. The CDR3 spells CASSPRRAQETQYF. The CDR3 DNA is TGTGCCAGCAGCCCTAGGCGGGCCCAAGAGACCCAGTACTTC. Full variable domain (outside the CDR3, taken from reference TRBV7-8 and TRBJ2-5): GAGVSQSPRYKVAKRGQDVALRCDPISGHVSLFWYQQALGQGPEFLTYFQNEAQLDKSGLPSDRFFAERPEGSVSTLKIQRTQQEDSAVYLCASSPRRAQETQYFGPGTRLLVL.

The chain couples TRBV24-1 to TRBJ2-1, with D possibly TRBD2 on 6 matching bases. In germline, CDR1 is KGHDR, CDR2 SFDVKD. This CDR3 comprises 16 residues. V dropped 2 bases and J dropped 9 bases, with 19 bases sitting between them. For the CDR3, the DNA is TGTGCCACCAGTGATTGGGGCCCGGAGGGCCTGGGTGAGCAGTTCTTC. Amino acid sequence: CATSDWGPEGLGEQFF.

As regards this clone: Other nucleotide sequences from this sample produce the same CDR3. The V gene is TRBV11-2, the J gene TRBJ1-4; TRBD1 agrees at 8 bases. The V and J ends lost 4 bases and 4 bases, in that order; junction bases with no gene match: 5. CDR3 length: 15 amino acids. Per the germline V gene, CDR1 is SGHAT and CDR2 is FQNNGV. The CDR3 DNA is TGTGCCAGCAGCTCCCGACAGGGGAGTAATGAAAAACTGTTTTTT. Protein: CASSSRQGSNEKLFF.

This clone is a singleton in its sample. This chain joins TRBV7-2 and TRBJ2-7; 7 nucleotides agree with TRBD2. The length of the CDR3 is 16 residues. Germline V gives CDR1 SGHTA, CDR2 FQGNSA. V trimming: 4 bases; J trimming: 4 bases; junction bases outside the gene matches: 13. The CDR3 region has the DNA TGTGCCAGCAGCTCCCGCCATAGGACTAGTGTGTACGAGCAGTACGTC. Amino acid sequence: CASSSRHRTSVYEQYV.

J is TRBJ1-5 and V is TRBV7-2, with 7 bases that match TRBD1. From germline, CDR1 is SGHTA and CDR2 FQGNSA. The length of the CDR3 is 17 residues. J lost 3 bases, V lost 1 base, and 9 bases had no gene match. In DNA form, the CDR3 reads TGTGCCAGCAGCTTAGACCCGACAGGGTCCGTCAATCAGCCCCAGCATTTT. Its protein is CASSLDPTGSVNQPQHF.

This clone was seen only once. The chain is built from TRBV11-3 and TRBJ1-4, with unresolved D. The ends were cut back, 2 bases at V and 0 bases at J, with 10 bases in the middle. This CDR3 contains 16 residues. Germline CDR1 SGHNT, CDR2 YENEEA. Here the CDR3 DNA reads TGTGCCAGCAGCTTACCCACTCAAGCAACTAATGAAAAACTGTTTTTT. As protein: CASSLPTQATNEKLFF.

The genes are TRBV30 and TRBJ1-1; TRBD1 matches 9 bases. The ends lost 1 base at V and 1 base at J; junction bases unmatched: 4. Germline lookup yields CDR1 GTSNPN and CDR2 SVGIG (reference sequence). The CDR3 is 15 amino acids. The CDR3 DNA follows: TGTGCCTGGAGTGCTACGGACAGGGGGAACACTGAAGCTTTCTTT. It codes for CAWSATDRGNTEAFF.

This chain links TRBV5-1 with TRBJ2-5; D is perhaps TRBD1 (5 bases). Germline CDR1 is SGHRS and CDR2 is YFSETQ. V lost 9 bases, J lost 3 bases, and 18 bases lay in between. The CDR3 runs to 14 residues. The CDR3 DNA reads TGCGCCACCTCCCCTGGGGCCCAAAAAGAGACCCAGTACTTC. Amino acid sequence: CATSPGAQKETQYF.

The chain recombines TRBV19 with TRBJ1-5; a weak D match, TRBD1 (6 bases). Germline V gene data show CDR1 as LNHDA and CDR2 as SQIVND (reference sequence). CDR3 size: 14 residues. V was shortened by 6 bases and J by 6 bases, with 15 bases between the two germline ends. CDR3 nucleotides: TGTGCCAGTAGACAGGGAGGGGGAGGTCAGCCCCAGCATTTT. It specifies CASRQGGGGQPQHF.

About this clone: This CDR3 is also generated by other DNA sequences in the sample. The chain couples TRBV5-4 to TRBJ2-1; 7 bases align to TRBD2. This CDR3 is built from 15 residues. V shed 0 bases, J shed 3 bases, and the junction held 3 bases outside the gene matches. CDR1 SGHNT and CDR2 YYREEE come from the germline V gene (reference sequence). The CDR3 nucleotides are TGTGCCAGCAGCTTGGGGCTAGCGGTCTACAATGAGCAGTTCTTC. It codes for CASSLGLAVYNEQFF.

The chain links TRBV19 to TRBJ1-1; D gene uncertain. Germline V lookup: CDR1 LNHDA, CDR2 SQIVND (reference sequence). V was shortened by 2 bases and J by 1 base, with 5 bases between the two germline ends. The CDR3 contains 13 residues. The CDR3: CASSIRGNTEAFF. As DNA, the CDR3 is TGTGCCAGTAGTATACGGGGGAACACTGAAGCTTTCTTT.